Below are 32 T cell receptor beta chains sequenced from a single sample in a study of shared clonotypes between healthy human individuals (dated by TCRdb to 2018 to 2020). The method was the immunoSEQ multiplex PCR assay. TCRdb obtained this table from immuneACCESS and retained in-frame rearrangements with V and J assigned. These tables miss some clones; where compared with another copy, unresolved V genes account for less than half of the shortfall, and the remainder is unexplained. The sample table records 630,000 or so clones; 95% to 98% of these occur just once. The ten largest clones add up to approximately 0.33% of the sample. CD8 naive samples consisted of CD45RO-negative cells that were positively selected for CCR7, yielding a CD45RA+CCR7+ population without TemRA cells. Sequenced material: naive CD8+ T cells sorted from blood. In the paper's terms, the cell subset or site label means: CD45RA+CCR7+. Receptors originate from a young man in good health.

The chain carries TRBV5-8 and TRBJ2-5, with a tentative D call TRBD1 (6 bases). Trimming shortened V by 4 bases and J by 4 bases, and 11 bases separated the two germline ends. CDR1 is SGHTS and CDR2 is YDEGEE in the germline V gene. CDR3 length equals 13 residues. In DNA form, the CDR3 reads TGTGCCAGCAGCGTACAGGGTTCAGAGACCCAGTACTTC. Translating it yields CASSVQGSETQYF.

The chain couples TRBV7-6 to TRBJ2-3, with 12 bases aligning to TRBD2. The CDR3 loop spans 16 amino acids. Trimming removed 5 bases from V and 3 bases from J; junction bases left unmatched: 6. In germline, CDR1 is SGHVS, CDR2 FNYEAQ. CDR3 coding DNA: TGTGCCAGCAGCCCCCTAGGACTAGCGGGAACAGATACGCAGTATTTT. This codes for CASSPLGLAGTDTQYF.

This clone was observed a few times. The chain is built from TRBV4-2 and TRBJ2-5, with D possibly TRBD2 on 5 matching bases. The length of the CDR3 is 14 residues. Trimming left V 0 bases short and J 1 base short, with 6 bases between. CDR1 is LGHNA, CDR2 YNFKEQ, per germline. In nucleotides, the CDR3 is TGTGCCAGCAGCCAAGAACGGGGCCAAGAGACCCAGTACTTC. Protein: CASSQERGQETQYF.

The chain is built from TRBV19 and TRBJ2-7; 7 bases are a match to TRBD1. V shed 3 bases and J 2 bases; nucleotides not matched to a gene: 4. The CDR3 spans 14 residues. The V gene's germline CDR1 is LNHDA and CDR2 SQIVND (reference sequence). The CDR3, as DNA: TGTGCCAGTAGTATTATGCAGGGGGCCTACGAGCAGTACTTC. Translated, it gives CASSIMQGAYEQYF.

The CDR3 DNA reads TGTGCTAGTGGTTTTGCCATATTTGGGGACAGCAGCCCAGATACGCAGTATTTT. This codes for CASGFAIFGDSSPDTQYF. The rearrangement links TRBV12-5 to TRBJ2-3; 7 nucleotides align to TRBD1. V shed 3 bases, J shed 4 bases, and the junction held 16 bases outside the gene matches. Germline V gene data show CDR1 as LGHNT and CDR2 as FRNRAP. The CDR3 contains 18 residues.

This CDR3 reads CASSSLFDEQYF. In DNA, the CDR3 is TGTGCCAGCAGTTCATTATTCGACGAGCAGTACTTC. The rearrangement joins TRBV27 to TRBJ2-7; D is uncertain. V was cut by 4 bases and J by 5 bases, with 9 bases left in between. Germline-derived CDR1 and CDR2 are MNHEY and SMNVEV (reference sequence). This CDR3 has 12 residues.

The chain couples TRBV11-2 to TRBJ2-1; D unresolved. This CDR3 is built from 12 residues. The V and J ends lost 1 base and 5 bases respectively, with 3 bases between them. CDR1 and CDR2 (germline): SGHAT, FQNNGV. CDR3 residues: CASSLVDNEQFF. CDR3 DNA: TGTGCCAGCAGCTTAGTGGACAATGAGCAGTTCTTC.

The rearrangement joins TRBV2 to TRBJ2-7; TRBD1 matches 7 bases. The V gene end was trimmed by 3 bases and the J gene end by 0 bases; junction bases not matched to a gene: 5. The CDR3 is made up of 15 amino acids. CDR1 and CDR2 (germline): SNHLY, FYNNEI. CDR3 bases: TGTGCCAGCAGTGATGAGGACAGGAGCTCCTACGAGCAGTACTTC. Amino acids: CASSDEDRSSYEQYF. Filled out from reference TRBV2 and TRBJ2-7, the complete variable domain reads EPEVTQTPSHQVTQMGQEVILRCVPISNHLYFYWYRQILGQKVEFLVSFYNNEISEKSEIFDDQFSVERPDGSNFTLKIRSTKLEDSAMYFCASSDEDRSSYEQYFGPGTRLTVT.

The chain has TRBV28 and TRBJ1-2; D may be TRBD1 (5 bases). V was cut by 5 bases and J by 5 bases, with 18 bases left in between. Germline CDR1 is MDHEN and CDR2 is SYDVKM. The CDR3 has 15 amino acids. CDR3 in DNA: TGTGCCAGCAGTCCCCGGGACGGAGCCTTTTATGGCTACACCTTC. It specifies CASSPRDGAFYGYTF.

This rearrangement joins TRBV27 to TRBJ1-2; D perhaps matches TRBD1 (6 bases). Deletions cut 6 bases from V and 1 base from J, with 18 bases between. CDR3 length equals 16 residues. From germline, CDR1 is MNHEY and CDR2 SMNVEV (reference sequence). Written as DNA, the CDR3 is TGTGCCAGCAGCTCAGGGGCGGGTCTAGGTAACTATGGCTACACCTTC. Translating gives CASSSGAGLGNYGYTF.

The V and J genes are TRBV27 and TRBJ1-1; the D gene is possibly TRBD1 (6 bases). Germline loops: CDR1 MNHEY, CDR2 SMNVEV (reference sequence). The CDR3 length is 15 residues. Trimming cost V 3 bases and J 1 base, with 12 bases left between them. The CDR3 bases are TGTGCCAGCAGTTTCTTCGACAGGAAGAACACTGAAGCTTTCTTT. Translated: CASSFFDRKNTEAFF.

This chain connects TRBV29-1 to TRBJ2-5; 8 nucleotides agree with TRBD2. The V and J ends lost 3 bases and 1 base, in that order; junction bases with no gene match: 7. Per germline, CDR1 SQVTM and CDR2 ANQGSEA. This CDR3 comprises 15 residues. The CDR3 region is CSVEWRGDPQETQYF. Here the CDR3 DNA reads TGCAGCGTTGAGTGGCGGGGGGACCCCCAAGAGACCCAGTACTTC.

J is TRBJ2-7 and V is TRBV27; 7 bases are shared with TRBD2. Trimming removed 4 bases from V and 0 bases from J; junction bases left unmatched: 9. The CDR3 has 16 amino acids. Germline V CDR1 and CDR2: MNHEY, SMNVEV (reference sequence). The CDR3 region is CASSSTPSGTSYEQYF. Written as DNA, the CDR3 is TGTGCCAGCAGTTCAACCCCCAGCGGGACCTCCTACGAGCAGTACTTC.

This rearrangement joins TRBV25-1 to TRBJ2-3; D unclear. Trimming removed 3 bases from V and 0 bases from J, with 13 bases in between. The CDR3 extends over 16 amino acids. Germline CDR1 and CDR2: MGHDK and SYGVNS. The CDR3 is CASSDLATTSTDTQYF. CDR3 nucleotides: TGTGCCAGCAGTGACCTTGCGACAACTAGCACAGATACGCAGTATTTT.

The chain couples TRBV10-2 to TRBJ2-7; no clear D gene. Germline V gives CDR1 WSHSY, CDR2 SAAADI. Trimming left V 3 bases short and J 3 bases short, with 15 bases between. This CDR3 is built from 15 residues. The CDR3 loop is CASSDGHHSDYEQYF. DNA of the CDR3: TGCGCCAGCAGTGATGGCCATCACTCAGACTACGAGCAGTACTTC.

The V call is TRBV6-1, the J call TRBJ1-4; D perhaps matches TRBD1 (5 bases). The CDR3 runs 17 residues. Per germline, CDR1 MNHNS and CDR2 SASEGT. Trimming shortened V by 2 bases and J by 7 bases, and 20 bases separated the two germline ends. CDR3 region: CASSERSLRGSGEKLFF. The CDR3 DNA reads TGTGCCAGCAGTGAAAGGTCCCTGAGGGGAAGCGGTGAAAAACTGTTTTTT.

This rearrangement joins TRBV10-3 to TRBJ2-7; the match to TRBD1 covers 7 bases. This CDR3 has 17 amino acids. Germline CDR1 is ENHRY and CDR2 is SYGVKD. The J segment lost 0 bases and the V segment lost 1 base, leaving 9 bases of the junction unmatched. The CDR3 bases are TGTGCCATCAGTGAGTTTTATTCGGGACAGCCCTCCTACGAGCAGTACTTC. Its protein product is CAISEFYSGQPSYEQYF.

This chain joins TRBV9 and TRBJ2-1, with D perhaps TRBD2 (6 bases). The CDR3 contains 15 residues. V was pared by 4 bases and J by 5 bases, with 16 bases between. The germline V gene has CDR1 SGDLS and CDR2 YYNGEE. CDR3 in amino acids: CASSMGLSDHNEQFF. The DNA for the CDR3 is TGTGCCAGCAGCATGGGACTTAGCGATCACAATGAGCAGTTCTTC.

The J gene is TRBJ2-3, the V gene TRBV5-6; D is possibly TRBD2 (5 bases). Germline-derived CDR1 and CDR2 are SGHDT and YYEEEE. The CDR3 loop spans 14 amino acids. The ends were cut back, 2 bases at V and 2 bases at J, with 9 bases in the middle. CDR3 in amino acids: CASSFSGDTDTQYF. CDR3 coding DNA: TGTGCCAGCAGCTTTTCCGGGGACACAGATACGCAGTATTTT.

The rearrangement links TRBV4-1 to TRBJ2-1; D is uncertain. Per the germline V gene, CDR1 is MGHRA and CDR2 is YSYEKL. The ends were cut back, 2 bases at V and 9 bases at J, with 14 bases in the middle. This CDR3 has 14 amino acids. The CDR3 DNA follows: TGCGCCAGCAGCCAACTTCCAGATCTCGGTGAGCAGTTCTTC. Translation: CASSQLPDLGEQFF.

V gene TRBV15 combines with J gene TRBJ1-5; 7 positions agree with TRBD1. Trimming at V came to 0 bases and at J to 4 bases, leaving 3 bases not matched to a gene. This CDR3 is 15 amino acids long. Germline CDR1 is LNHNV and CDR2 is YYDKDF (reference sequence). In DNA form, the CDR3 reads TGTGCCACCAGCAGAGACGTGACAGGGAATCAGCCCCAGCATTTT. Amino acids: CATSRDVTGNQPQHF.

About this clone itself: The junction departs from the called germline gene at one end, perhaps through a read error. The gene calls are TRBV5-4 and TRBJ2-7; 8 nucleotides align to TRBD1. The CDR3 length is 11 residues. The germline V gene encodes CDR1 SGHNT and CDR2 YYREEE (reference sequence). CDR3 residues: CASSSGQGISF. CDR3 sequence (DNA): TGTGCCAGCAGTTCCGGACAGGGAATAAGTTTC.

The CDR3 loop is CASSFTGAGTEAFF. In DNA form, the CDR3 reads TGTGCCAGCAGCTTCACAGGGGCGGGCACTGAAGCTTTCTTT. This chain joins TRBV13 and TRBJ1-1; 7 nucleotides align to TRBD1. The V segment lost 3 bases and the J segment 4 bases; nucleotides outside the gene matches: 5. The CDR3 loop spans 14 amino acids. CDR1 and CDR2 (germline): PRHDT, FYEKMQ (reference sequence). Variable domain in full (rest from reference TRBV13 and TRBJ1-1): AAGVIQSPRHLIKEKRETATLKCYPIPRHDTVYWYQQGPGQDPQFLISFYEKMQSDKGSIPDRFSAQQFSDYHSELNMSSLELGDSALYFCASSFTGAGTEAFFGQGTRLTVV.

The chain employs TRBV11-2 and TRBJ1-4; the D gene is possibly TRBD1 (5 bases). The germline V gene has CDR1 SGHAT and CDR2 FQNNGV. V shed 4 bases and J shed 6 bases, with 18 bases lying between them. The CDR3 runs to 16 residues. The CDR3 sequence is CASSSGRRGPDEKLFF. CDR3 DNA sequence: TGTGCCAGCAGCTCCGGACGGAGGGGACCAGATGAAAAACTGTTTTTT.

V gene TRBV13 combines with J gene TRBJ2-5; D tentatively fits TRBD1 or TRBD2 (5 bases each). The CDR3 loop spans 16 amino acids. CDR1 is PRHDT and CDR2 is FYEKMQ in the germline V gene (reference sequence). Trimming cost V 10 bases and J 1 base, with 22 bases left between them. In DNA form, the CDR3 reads TGTGCCACCGCGTCCCGGGACCGAACTCTCCAAGAGACCCAGTACTTC. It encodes CATASRDRTLQETQYF.

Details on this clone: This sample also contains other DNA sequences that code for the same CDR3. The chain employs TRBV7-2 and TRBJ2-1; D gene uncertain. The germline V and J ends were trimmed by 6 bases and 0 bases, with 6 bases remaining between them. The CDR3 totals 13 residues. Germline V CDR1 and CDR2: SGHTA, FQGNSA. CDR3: CASSPSSYNEQFF. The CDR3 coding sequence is TGTGCCAGCAGTCCGAGCTCCTACAATGAGCAGTTCTTC.

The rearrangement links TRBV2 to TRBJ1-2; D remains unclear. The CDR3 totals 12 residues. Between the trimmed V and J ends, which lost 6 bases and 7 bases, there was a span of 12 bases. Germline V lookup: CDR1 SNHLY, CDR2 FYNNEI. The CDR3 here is CASRFEGGGYTF. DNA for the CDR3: TGTGCCAGCAGGTTTGAGGGAGGTGGCTACACCTTC.

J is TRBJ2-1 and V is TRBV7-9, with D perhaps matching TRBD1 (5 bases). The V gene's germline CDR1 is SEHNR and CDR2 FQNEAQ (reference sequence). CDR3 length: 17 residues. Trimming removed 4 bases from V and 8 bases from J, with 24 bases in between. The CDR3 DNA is TGTGCCAGCAGCTCCGACGGGTCGGACACGTCGTACCATGAGCAGTTCTTC. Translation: CASSSDGSDTSYHEQFF.

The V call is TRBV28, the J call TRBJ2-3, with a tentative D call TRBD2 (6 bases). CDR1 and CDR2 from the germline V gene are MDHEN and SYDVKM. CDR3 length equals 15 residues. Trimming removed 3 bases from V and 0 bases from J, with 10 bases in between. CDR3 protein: CASSLVSGSTDTQYF. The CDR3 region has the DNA TGTGCCAGCAGTTTGGTGAGCGGGAGCACAGATACGCAGTATTTT.

Written as DNA, the CDR3 is TGTGCCAGCAGTTACTCGCCCTCGGGGTACGGGGAGCTGTTTTTT. It translates to CASSYSPSGYGELFF. The chain carries TRBV6-5 and TRBJ2-2; D perhaps matches TRBD2 (5 bases). This CDR3 is built from 15 residues. V lost 0 bases and J lost 7, with 12 bases in between. Per the germline V gene, CDR1 is MNHEY and CDR2 is SVGAGI.

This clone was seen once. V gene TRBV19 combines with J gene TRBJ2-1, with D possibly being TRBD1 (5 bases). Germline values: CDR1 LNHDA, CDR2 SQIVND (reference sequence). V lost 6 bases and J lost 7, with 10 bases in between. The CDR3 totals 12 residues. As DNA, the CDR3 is TGTGCCAGTAGGGGCAGGACAAATGAGCAGTTCTTC. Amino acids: CASRGRTNEQFF.

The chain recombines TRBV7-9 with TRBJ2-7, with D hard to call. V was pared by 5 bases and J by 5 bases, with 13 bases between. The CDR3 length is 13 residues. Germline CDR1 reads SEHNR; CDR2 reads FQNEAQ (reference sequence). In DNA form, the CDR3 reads TGTGCCAGCAGCCCCCCGCTTAGGCACGAGCAGTACTTC. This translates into CASSPPLRHEQYF.